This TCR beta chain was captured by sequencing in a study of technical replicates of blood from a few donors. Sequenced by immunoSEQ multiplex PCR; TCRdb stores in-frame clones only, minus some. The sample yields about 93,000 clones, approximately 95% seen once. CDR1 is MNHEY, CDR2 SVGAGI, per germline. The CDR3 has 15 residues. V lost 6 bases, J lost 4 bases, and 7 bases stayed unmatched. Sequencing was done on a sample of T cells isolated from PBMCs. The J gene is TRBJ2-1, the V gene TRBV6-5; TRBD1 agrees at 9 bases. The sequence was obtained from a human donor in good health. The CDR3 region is CASRRWDRAYNEQFF. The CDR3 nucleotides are TGTGCCAGCAGAAGGTGGGACAGGGCATACAATGAGCAGTTCTTC.